The source of this T cell receptor (beta chain) is a study of cytomegalovirus exposure and HLA in healthy donors. This CDR3 region has 15 residues. V lost 2 bases to trimming and J lost 1 base; unmatched junction nucleotides: 0. The germline CDR1 and CDR2 sequences are SGHNT and YENEEA. The PCR employed 60 Vbeta primers together with 13 Jbeta primers. Produced via immunoSEQ multiplex PCR; TCRdb's table is partial and in-frame only. Altogether over 100,000 clones are present, about 70% being singletons, with the ten largest covering roughly 0.9%. The rearrangement joins TRBV11-3 to TRBJ2-3; 10 nucleotides align to TRBD2. The receptor comes from a woman in her 30s in good health and CMV-seronegative. Material for sequencing was PBMCs. CDR3 loop: CASSLLAGGTDTQYF. For the CDR3, the DNA is TGTGCCAGCAGCTTACTAGCGGGAGGCACAGATACGCAGTATTTT.